The 2 T cell receptor beta chains presented below share a single source sample, sequenced in a study of T cells after yellow fever vaccination. TCRdb reprocessed the 5' RACE reads via MiXCR and lists one record per CDR3 protein. The data contain about 260,000 distinct CDR3 sequences, 5.2% of them singletons. The input for sequencing was CD4+ T cells sorted from PBMCs, taken on the day of the yellow fever booster vaccination. The receptor source for this set is a man younger than 30 who received the YFV17D yellow fever vaccine.

This clonotype was observed a handful of times. The chain is built from TRBV28 and TRBJ1-2; 7 nucleotides agree with TRBD1. The germline gives CDR1 MDHEN, CDR2 SYDVKM. The CDR3 length is 13 residues. V shed 6 bases and J 8 bases; nucleotides not matched to a gene: 9. The DNA of the CDR3 is TGTGCCAGCAGGCCCAGGGGGAAATGGGGCTACACCTTC. Protein sequence: CASRPRGKWGYTF.

This clonotype was seen many times. V is TRBV20-1 and J is TRBJ2-3; TRBD1 might be the D (6 bases). CDR1 and CDR2 from the germline V gene are DFQATT and SNEGSKA (reference sequence). Trimming stripped 4 bases from V and 11 bases from J, with 22 bases between. This CDR3 is 14 amino acids long. In DNA, the CDR3 is TGCAGTGCTACGTTAAACAGGGCCGGCTATAGGCAGTATTTT. It encodes CSATLNRAGYRQYF.